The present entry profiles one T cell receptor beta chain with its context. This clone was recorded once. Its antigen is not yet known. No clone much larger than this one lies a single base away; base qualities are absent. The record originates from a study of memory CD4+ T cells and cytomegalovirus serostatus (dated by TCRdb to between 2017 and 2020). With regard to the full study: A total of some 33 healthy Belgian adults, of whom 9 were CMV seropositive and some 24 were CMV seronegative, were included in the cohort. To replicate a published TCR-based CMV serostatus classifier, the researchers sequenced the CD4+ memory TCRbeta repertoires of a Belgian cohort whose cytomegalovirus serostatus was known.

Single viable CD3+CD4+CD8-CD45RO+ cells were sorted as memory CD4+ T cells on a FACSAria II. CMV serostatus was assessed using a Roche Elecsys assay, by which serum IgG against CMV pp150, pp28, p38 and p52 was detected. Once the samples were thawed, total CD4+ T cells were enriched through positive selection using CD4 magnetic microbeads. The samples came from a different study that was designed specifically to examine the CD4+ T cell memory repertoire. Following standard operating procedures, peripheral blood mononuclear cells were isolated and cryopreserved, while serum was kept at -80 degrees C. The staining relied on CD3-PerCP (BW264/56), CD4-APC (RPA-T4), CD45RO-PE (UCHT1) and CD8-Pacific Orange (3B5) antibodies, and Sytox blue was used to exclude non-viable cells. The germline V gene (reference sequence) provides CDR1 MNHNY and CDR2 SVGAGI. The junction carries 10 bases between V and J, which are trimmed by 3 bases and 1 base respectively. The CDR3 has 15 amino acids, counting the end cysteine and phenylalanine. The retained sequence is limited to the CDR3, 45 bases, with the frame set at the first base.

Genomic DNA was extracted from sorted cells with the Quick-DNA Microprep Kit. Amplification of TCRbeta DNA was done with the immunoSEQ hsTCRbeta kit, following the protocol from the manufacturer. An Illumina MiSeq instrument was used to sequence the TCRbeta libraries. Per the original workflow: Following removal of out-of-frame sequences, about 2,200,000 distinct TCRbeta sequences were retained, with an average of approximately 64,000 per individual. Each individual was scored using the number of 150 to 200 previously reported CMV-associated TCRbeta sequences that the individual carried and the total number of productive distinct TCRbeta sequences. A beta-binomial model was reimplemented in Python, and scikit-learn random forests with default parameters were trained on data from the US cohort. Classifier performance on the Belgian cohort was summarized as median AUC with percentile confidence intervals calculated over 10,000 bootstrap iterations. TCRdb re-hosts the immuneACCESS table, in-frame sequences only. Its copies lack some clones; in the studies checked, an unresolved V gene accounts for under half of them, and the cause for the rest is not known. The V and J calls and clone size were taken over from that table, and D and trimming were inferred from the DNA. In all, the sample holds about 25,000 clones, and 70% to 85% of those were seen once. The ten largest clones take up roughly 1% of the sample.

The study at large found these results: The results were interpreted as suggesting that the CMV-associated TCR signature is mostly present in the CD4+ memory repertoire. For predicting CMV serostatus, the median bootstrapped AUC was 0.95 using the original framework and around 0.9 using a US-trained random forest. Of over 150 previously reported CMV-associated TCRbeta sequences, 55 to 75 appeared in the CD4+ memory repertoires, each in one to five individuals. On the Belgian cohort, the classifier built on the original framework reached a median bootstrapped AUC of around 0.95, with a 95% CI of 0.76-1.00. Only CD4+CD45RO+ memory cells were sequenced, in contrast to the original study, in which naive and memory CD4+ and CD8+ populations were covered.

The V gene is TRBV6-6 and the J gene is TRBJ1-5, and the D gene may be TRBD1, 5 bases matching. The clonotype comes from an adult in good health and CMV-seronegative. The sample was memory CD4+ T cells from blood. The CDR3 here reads CASSYVGVSNQPQHF. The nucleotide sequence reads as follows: TGTGCCAGCAGTTATGTGGGGGTAAGCAATCAGCCCCAGCATTTT.